Ten or more counts support the clone carrying this T cell receptor beta chain. Antigen: not known. The sample is drawn from a study of naive and memory T cell subsets. The CDR3 sequence is 14 residues long. Per the germline V gene, CDR1 is DFQATT and CDR2 is SNEGSKA (reference sequence). The germline V and J ends were trimmed by 6 bases and 0 bases, with 13 bases remaining between them. A UMI-containing oligonucleotide was joined by 3' ligation to the TCR cDNA template. RNA was extracted from under 3 ml of whole blood of healthy adults. Four PCR rounds used nested alpha and beta constant region primers plus the SP2 primer. TCRdb fed the 5' RACE reads into MiXCR, producing one record per CDR3 protein. The data show 50,000 or so distinct CDR3 sequences, 5.5% to 8.5% seen once. Study-level points and caveats: Potentially, T cell activation and differentiation skew this RNA-based measurement.

The chain recombines TRBV20-1 with TRBJ2-3, with D possibly matching TRBD1 (5 bases). The sequence was obtained from a male donor in good health. For the CDR3, the DNA is TGCAGTGCGTTCGACAGCCTTAGCACAGATACGCAGTATTTT. Translating it yields CSAFDSLSTDTQYF.